This T cell receptor (beta chain) comes out of a study of early T cells in non-severe SARS-CoV-2 infection (dated by TCRdb to about 2021). Regarding the research as a whole: Because TCR sequencing was done on bulk RNA from unsorted whole blood, the alpha and beta chains could not be paired.

Libraries were built with 5' RACE. Sequencer: NextSeq 500. In the TCR library protocol, unique molecular identifiers were attached to individual cDNA molecules to correct for PCR bias and sequencing error. Both TCR alpha and beta chains were sequenced, and tight co-correlation was observed between alpha and beta sequence abundances in each sample. On the study's bioinformatics: Decombinator V4 was used to annotate the V gene, J gene and CDR3 of the TCR sequences. Expanded TCRs were defined as changing significantly between any two time points under a Poisson model with p below 0.0001. TCR abundances were normalised to the total number of TCRs sequenced per sample and were expressed as counts per million. A search of VDJdb, accessed on 1 November 2021, was run for TCRs annotated to CMV, EBV and SARS-CoV-2, with TCRs annotated for multiple antigens excluded. TCRdb cleaned the public reads at Q25 with fastp, built clones with MiXCR and kept in-frame beta chains. When rows share a CDR3 protein, they turn into one entry using the most common DNA and genes. The V and J calls here are based on TCRdb, not the publication. Here the sample has 35,000 to 45,000 distinct CDR3 sequences; approximately 6.2% occur a single time. Around 7.7% of the sample rests with the top ten.

Study-wide findings and limitations: VDJdb matching was skewed toward anti-spike CD8 responses, so virus-specific expansions were likely underestimated and private and CD4 specificities were missed.

A remark on this clonotype: Its binding antigen is unknown. It has no much larger one-base neighbor in the sample; base qualities were not kept.

This was a case-control study nested in a cohort of healthcare workers in London, UK, who had nasopharyngeal swab PCR tests and blood samples taken every week. Between 23 and 31 March 2020, the week of the UK lockdown, healthcare workers were enrolled and then followed up weekly for as long as 16 weeks. This clonotype was obtained from an adult who was a healthcare worker with PCR-confirmed SARS-CoV-2 infection or an uninfected control (not recorded which). This sample comprised whole blood, obtained at baseline.

At the DNA level, the sequence is TGTGCCAGCAGCTTGGAAGCGGGGATTCTCTACGAGCAGTACTTC. Translated, this gives CASSLEAGILYEQYF. The V and J segments used are TRBV5-6 and TRBJ2-7; TRBD2 matches 7 bases in the middle. As encoded in the germline V gene, CDR1 is SGHDT while CDR2 is YYEEEE. Unmatched junction bases come to 6, with V trimmed by 0 bases and J by 3 bases. Reading from cysteine to phenylalanine, the CDR3 counts 15 amino acids. CDR3 DNA is the only sequence kept; it has 45 bases, read in frame from the first base.